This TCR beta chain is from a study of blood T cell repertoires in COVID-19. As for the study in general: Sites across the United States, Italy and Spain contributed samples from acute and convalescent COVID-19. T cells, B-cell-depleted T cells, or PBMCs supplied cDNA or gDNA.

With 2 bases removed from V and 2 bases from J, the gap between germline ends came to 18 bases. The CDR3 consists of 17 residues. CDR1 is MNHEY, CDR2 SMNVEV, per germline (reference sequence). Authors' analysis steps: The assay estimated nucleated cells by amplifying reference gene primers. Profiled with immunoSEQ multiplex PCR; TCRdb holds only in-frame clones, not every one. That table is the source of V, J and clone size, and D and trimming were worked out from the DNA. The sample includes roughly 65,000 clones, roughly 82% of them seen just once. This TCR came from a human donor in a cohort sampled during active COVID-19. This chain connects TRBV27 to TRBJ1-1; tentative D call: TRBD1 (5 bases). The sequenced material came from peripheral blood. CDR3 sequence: CASSLKPRGEVNTEAFF. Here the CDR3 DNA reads TGTGCCAGCAGTTTAAAGCCCCGGGGGGAAGTAAACACTGAAGCTTTCTTT.